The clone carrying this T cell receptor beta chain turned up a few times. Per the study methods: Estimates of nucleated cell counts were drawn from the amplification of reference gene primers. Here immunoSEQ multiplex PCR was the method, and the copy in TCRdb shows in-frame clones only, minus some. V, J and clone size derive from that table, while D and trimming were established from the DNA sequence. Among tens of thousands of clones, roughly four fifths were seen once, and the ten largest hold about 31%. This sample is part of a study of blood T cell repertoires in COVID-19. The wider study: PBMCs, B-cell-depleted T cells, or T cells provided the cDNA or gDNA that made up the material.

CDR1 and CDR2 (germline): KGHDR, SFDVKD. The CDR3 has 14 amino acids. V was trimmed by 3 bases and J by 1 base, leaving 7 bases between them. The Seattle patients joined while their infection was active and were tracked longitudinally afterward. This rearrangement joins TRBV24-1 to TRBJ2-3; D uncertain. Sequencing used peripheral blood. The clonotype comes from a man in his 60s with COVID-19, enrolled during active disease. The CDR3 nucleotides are TGTGCCACCAGTGATCGTGGCCGCACAGATACGCAGTATTTT. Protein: CATSDRGRTDTQYF.